Given below is one T cell receptor (beta chain) in context. Its antigen is as yet unknown. The data were taken from a study of shared clonotypes between healthy human individuals. Turning to the study itself: Used for every donor were three CD4 naive, three CD4 memory, two CD8 naive and one CD8 memory plate.

The germline V gene has CDR1 MNHEY and CDR2 SVGAGI. Trimming left V 5 bases short and J 4 bases short, with 8 bases between. This CDR3 has 12 residues. It was CD45RO-negative cells, positively selected for CCR7, that made up naive CD8 cells, with terminally differentiated effector memory CD45RA+ cells excluded. Overall study findings and caveats: Generation probabilities were higher for clonotypes shared across all four sorted-subset donors than for unshared ones.

At deep level, the assay was performed. Replicate PCRs from sorted subsets contained roughly 220 ng DNA, which is approximately 30,000 T cell genomes. Produced via immunoSEQ multiplex PCR; TCRdb's table is partial and in-frame only. The top ten clones hold about 1.8% of a sample with about 2,100,000 clones, about 93% of them seen once. This clonotype was obtained from a man aged 18 to 30 in good health. Some clones in this sample may be carry-over from other donors' samples. The chain recombines TRBV6-5 with TRBJ1-1, with D uncertain. Sequenced sample: naive CD8+ T cells from PBMCs. The CDR3 reads CASSPGGTEAFF. CDR3 DNA: TGTGCCAGCAGTCCAGGCGGCACTGAAGCTTTCTTT.